Included here is one T cell receptor (beta chain) sequence, with context. The entry originates in a study of blood T cell repertoires in COVID-19. On the study more broadly: Acute and convalescent COVID-19 specimens originated in the United States, Italy and Spain. Nucleic acid was either cDNA or gDNA, and it came from T cells, B-cell-depleted T cells, or PBMCs.

Authors' analysis steps: Amplification of reference gene primers was used by the study to estimate nucleated cell counts. Profiled with immunoSEQ multiplex PCR; TCRdb holds only in-frame clones, not every one. That table gives V, J and clone size, and the DNA gave D and trimming. The sample shows 35,000 to 50,000 clones, approximately 90% of them seen only once. This sequence was found in a man in his forties or fifties with active COVID-19. The sequencing input was peripheral blood.

As DNA, the CDR3 is TGTGCCAGTTGGGGGAGGGGCTATGAGCAGTTCTTC. It yields the protein CASWGRGYEQFF. The V gene is TRBV6-5, the J gene TRBJ2-1, with 7 positions matching TRBD2. From germline, CDR1 is MNHEY and CDR2 SVGAGI. J was trimmed by 8 bases and V by 9 bases; bases with no gene match: 7. The CDR3 totals 12 residues.